A selection of T cell receptor beta chains follows, all from one sample in a study of T cell repertoires in cytomegalovirus infection. TCRdb recomputed calls from the reads with MiXCR, one row per CDR3 protein. In the table there are under 850,000 distinct CDR3 sequences, less than 40% of which are singletons. Sequencing was performed on PBMCs. These receptors all stem from a human donor in good health (CMV status not recorded). Some clones in this sample may be carry-over from other donors' samples. Each CDR3 is given with its conserved first and last residue. The D gene is left open where the match is weak. Rows give clone size only sometimes, using once, few, many, or a class for an expanded clone.

d_call: -; v_call: TRBV19; clone_size: -; j_call: TRBJ2-2; cdr3_length: 15; cdr3_aa: CASSPRAGNTGELFF; cdr3_nt: TGTGCCAGTTCCCCACGAGCAGGGAACACCGGGGAGCTGTTTTTT
d_call: TRBD1; v_call: TRBV2; clone_size: -; j_call: TRBJ2-3; cdr3_length: 15; cdr3_aa: CASSAWDRGRDTQYF; cdr3_nt: TGTGCCAGCAGCGCCTGGGACAGGGGGAGAGATACGCAGTATTTT
d_call: -; v_call: TRBV12-3/TRBV12-4; clone_size: -; j_call: TRBJ1-1; cdr3_length: 14; cdr3_aa: CASSSLKGGTEAFF; cdr3_nt: TGTGCCAGCAGTTCTCTCAAAGGGGGCACTGAAGCTTTCTTT
d_call: -; v_call: TRBV11-2; clone_size: few; j_call: TRBJ2-4; cdr3_length: 12; cdr3_aa: CASSVGAYIQYF; cdr3_nt: TGTGCCAGCAGCGTCGGAGCATACATTCAGTACTTC
d_call: -; v_call: TRBV12-3/TRBV12-4; clone_size: -; j_call: TRBJ1-5; cdr3_length: 15; cdr3_aa: CASSFGNQGRQPQHF; cdr3_nt: TGTGCCAGCAGTTTTGGGAACCAGGGGCGTCAGCCCCAGCATTTT
d_call: TRBD2; v_call: TRBV18; clone_size: few; j_call: TRBJ2-5; cdr3_length: 20; cdr3_aa: CASSPLRFGRLAGVIETQYF; cdr3_nt: TGTGCCAGCTCACCACTTCGGTTTGGGAGACTAGCGGGAGTGATAGAGACCCAGTACTTC
d_call: TRBD2; v_call: TRBV5-1; clone_size: few; j_call: TRBJ2-5; cdr3_length: 12; cdr3_aa: CASSFAGGAQYF; cdr3_nt: TGCGCCAGCAGCTTCGCCGGGGGGGCCCAGTACTTC
d_call: -; v_call: TRBV28; clone_size: -; j_call: TRBJ1-5; cdr3_length: 15; cdr3_aa: CASSGDIGSEQPQHF; cdr3_nt: TGTGCCAGCAGCGGGGACATTGGATCGGAACAGCCCCAGCATTTT
d_call: -; v_call: TRBV19; clone_size: -; j_call: TRBJ1-3; cdr3_length: 14; cdr3_aa: CASIAGASGNTIYF; cdr3_nt: TGTGCCAGTATCGCTGGGGCATCTGGAAACACCATATATTTT
d_call: TRBD2; v_call: TRBV7-2; clone_size: -; j_call: TRBJ2-7; cdr3_length: 15; cdr3_aa: CASSGGPSGSYEQYF; cdr3_nt: TGTGCCAGCAGCGGCGGGCCTAGCGGGTCCTACGAGCAGTACTTC
d_call: -; v_call: TRBV2; clone_size: few; j_call: TRBJ1-1; cdr3_length: 17; cdr3_aa: CASSENLVDRLNTEAFF; cdr3_nt: TGTGCCAGCAGTGAAAATCTGGTCGACAGATTGAACACTGAAGCTTTCTTT
d_call: -; v_call: TRBV6-6; clone_size: -; j_call: TRBJ1-2; cdr3_length: 16; cdr3_aa: CASSFTSTPRGYGYTF; cdr3_nt: TGTGCCAGCAGTTTCACCAGCACCCCCAGGGGCTATGGCTACACCTTC
d_call: TRBD1; v_call: TRBV7-9; clone_size: -; j_call: TRBJ2-7; cdr3_length: 15; cdr3_aa: CASSHGTGGFYEQYF; cdr3_nt: TGTGCCAGCAGCCACGGGACAGGGGGCTTCTACGAGCAGTACTTC
d_call: TRBD2; v_call: TRBV12-3/TRBV12-4; clone_size: -; j_call: TRBJ2-1; cdr3_length: 15; cdr3_aa: CASSVLAGGGNEQFF; cdr3_nt: TGTGCCAGCAGCGTTCTAGCGGGAGGGGGGAATGAGCAGTTCTTC
d_call: -; v_call: TRBV7-6; clone_size: many; j_call: TRBJ1-5; cdr3_length: 15; cdr3_aa: CASSLDSGAGQPQHF; cdr3_nt: TGTGCCAGCAGCTTAGATTCGGGGGCGGGTCAGCCCCAGCATTTT
d_call: -; v_call: TRBV7-8; clone_size: many; j_call: TRBJ1-5; cdr3_length: 17; cdr3_aa: CASSLARSKGSNQPQHF; cdr3_nt: TGTGCCAGCAGCTTAGCGCGAAGTAAGGGGAGTAATCAGCCCCAGCATTTT
d_call: TRBD1; v_call: TRBV20-1; clone_size: -; j_call: TRBJ1-1; cdr3_length: 15; cdr3_aa: CSAPGQGDMHTEAFF; cdr3_nt: TGCAGTGCTCCCGGACAGGGAGACATGCACACTGAAGCTTTCTTT
d_call: TRBD1; v_call: TRBV28; clone_size: -; j_call: TRBJ2-7; cdr3_length: 16; cdr3_aa: CASSLGGQVPLHEQYF; cdr3_nt: TGTGCCAGCAGTTTAGGGGGACAGGTTCCCCTCCACGAGCAGTACTTC
d_call: -; v_call: TRBV7-8; clone_size: few; j_call: TRBJ1-6; cdr3_length: 13; cdr3_aa: CASSLVQGSPLHF; cdr3_nt: TGTGCCAGCAGCTTAGTGCAAGGCTCACCCCTCCACTTT
d_call: TRBD2; v_call: TRBV14; clone_size: few; j_call: TRBJ2-5; cdr3_length: 20; cdr3_aa: CASSQDPQTSGRAGQETQYF; cdr3_nt: TGTGCCAGCAGCCAAGATCCGCAGACTAGCGGGCGAGCGGGGCAAGAGACCCAGTACTTC
d_call: TRBD2; v_call: TRBV9; clone_size: -; j_call: TRBJ2-7; cdr3_length: 15; cdr3_aa: CASSVDPSGSYEQYF; cdr3_nt: TGTGCCAGCAGCGTAGATCCTAGCGGGAGCTACGAGCAGTACTTC
d_call: TRBD1; v_call: TRBV27; clone_size: few; j_call: TRBJ1-2; cdr3_length: 15; cdr3_aa: CASSGGTGGNYGYTF; cdr3_nt: TGTGCCAGCAGTGGCGGGACAGGGGGGAACTATGGCTACACCTTC
d_call: -; v_call: TRBV5-1; clone_size: -; j_call: TRBJ2-5; cdr3_length: 13; cdr3_aa: CASSPGTVGTQYF; cdr3_nt: TGCGCCAGCAGCCCCGGGACCGTTGGGACCCAGTACTTC
d_call: -; v_call: TRBV12-3/TRBV12-4; clone_size: -; j_call: TRBJ1-1; cdr3_length: 17; cdr3_aa: CASSLTPGAQMNTEAFF; cdr3_nt: TGTGCCAGCAGTTTAACCCCAGGGGCGCAGATGAACACTGAAGCTTTCTTT
d_call: -; v_call: TRBV28; clone_size: few; j_call: TRBJ1-5; cdr3_length: 16; cdr3_aa: CASSLSGRAENQPQHF; cdr3_nt: TGTGCCAGCAGTTTATCGGGCAGAGCGGAGAATCAGCCCCAGCATTTT
d_call: -; v_call: TRBV7-9; clone_size: -; j_call: TRBJ2-6; cdr3_length: 14; cdr3_aa: CASSFSGGANVLTF; cdr3_nt: TGTGCCAGCAGCTTCTCGGGGGGGGCCAACGTCCTGACTTTC
d_call: -; v_call: TRBV15; clone_size: -; j_call: TRBJ1-6; cdr3_length: 19; cdr3_aa: CATSRDWVDTGSYNSPLHF; cdr3_nt: TGTGCCACCAGCAGAGATTGGGTTGACACCGGCTCCTATAATTCACCCCTCCACTTT
d_call: -; v_call: TRBV6-1; clone_size: many; j_call: TRBJ2-1; cdr3_length: 15; cdr3_aa: CASSRTGTINNEQFF; cdr3_nt: TGTGCCAGCAGTCGAACCGGGACCATAAACAATGAGCAGTTCTTC
d_call: -; v_call: TRBV7-8; clone_size: many; j_call: TRBJ1-6; cdr3_length: 18; cdr3_aa: CASSLGVVGSSYNSPLHF; cdr3_nt: TGTGCCAGCAGCTTAGGAGTGGTGGGAAGCTCCTATAATTCACCCCTCCACTTT
d_call: -; v_call: TRBV7-9; clone_size: few; j_call: TRBJ1-2; cdr3_length: 13; cdr3_aa: CASSLALPGGYTF; cdr3_nt: TGTGCCAGCAGCTTAGCGCTCCCGGGAGGCTACACCTTC
d_call: TRBD1; v_call: TRBV11-2; clone_size: many; j_call: TRBJ2-1; cdr3_length: 15; cdr3_aa: CASSAGQGPYNEQFF; cdr3_nt: TGTGCCAGCAGCGCTGGACAGGGACCCTACAATGAGCAGTTCTTC
d_call: -; v_call: TRBV25-1; clone_size: -; j_call: TRBJ2-1; cdr3_length: 17; cdr3_aa: CASSDGAEQGSYNEQFF; cdr3_nt: TGTGCCAGCAGTGATGGGGCGGAACAGGGTTCCTACAATGAGCAGTTCTTC
d_call: TRBD1; v_call: TRBV7-2; clone_size: few; j_call: TRBJ2-1; cdr3_length: 15; cdr3_aa: CASSLGTGRYNEQFF; cdr3_nt: TGTGCCAGCAGCTTGGGGACAGGGAGGTACAATGAGCAGTTCTTC
d_call: -; v_call: TRBV7-9; clone_size: few; j_call: TRBJ2-6; cdr3_length: 17; cdr3_aa: CASSPGRGLSGANVLTF; cdr3_nt: TGTGCCAGCAGCCCTGGTCGTGGGTTGTCTGGGGCCAACGTCCTGACTTTC
d_call: TRBD2; v_call: TRBV7-8; clone_size: -; j_call: TRBJ2-1; cdr3_length: 16; cdr3_aa: CASSLGVAGVLHEKFF; cdr3_nt: TGTGCAAGCAGCTTAGGAGTAGCGGGAGTTTTGCATGAGAAGTTCTTC
d_call: TRBD2; v_call: TRBV7-9; clone_size: -; j_call: TRBJ2-3; cdr3_length: 16; cdr3_aa: CASSSGLAGTSDTQYF; cdr3_nt: TGTGCCAGCAGCTCGGGACTAGCGGGAACGTCAGATACGCAGTATTTT
d_call: TRBD2; v_call: TRBV29-1; clone_size: few; j_call: TRBJ2-5; cdr3_length: 15; cdr3_aa: CSVARREGGQETQYF; cdr3_nt: TGCAGCGTTGCGAGGCGGGAGGGGGGCCAAGAGACCCAGTACTTC
d_call: -; v_call: TRBV7-2; clone_size: -; j_call: TRBJ2-2; cdr3_length: 13; cdr3_aa: CASSSRRTGELCF; cdr3_nt: TGTGCCAGCAGCTCTAGACGGACCGGGGAGCTGTGTTTT
d_call: -; v_call: TRBV7-9; clone_size: -; j_call: TRBJ2-7; cdr3_length: 15; cdr3_aa: CASSLDRGGAYEQYF; cdr3_nt: TGTGCCAGCAGCTTAGACCGGGGTGGGGCCTACGAGCAGTACTTC
d_call: TRBD1; v_call: TRBV7-3; clone_size: few; j_call: TRBJ1-3; cdr3_length: 17; cdr3_aa: CASSLMGQGEPGNTIYF; cdr3_nt: TGTGCCAGCAGCTTAATGGGACAGGGAGAGCCTGGAAACACCATATATTTT
d_call: -; v_call: TRBV5-6; clone_size: few; j_call: TRBJ2-5; cdr3_length: 16; cdr3_aa: CASSLVQDTYQETQYF; cdr3_nt: TGTGCCAGCAGCTTGGTACAGGACACGTACCAAGAGACCCAGTACTTC
d_call: -; v_call: TRBV28; clone_size: -; j_call: TRBJ1-4; cdr3_length: 22; cdr3_aa: CASSFPARRNSGELTTNEKLFF; cdr3_nt: TGTGCCAGCAGTTTCCCGGCCCGGCGGAATTCCGGGGAGTTGACAACTAATGAAAAACTGTTTTTT
d_call: -; v_call: TRBV12-3/TRBV12-4; clone_size: once; j_call: TRBJ1-1; cdr3_length: 15; cdr3_aa: CASSLGFSVGTEAFF; cdr3_nt: TGTGCCAGCAGTTTAGGGTTTTCGGTGGGGACTGAAGCTTTCTTT
d_call: TRBD1; v_call: TRBV27; clone_size: -; j_call: TRBJ2-1; cdr3_length: 18; cdr3_aa: CASGPYFPGTGGWNEQFF; cdr3_nt: TGTGCCAGCGGACCCTACTTCCCCGGGACAGGGGGGTGGAATGAGCAGTTCTTC
d_call: -; v_call: TRBV7-9; clone_size: many; j_call: TRBJ2-7; cdr3_length: 13; cdr3_aa: CASSLSVSYEQYF; cdr3_nt: TGTGCCAGCAGCTTAAGCGTGTCCTACGAGCAGTACTTC
d_call: TRBD1; v_call: TRBV7-6; clone_size: few; j_call: TRBJ2-2; cdr3_length: 20; cdr3_aa: CASSFDPRNSDRENTGELFF; cdr3_nt: TGTGCTAGCAGCTTTGACCCCCGAAACTCCGACAGGGAGAACACCGGGGAGCTGTTTTTT
d_call: -; v_call: TRBV27; clone_size: -; j_call: TRBJ2-1; cdr3_length: 13; cdr3_aa: CASSFGSTMRQFF; cdr3_nt: TGTGCCAGCAGTTTCGGCAGTACAATGCGTCAGTTCTTC
d_call: -; v_call: TRBV30; clone_size: -; j_call: TRBJ2-3; cdr3_length: 11; cdr3_aa: CAYSTTDTQYF; cdr3_nt: TGTGCCTACTCGACCACAGATACGCAGTATTTT
d_call: -; v_call: TRBV19; clone_size: -; j_call: TRBJ1-5; cdr3_length: 14; cdr3_aa: CASKRTVSNQPQHF; cdr3_nt: TGTGCCAGTAAAAGGACAGTTAGCAATCAGCCCCAGCATTTT
d_call: -; v_call: TRBV28; clone_size: -; j_call: TRBJ2-7; cdr3_length: 13; cdr3_aa: CASSPGTQTAQYF; cdr3_nt: TGTGCCAGCAGCCCCGGGACCCAAACGGCGCAGTACTTC
d_call: TRBD2; v_call: TRBV29-1; clone_size: few; j_call: TRBJ2-1; cdr3_length: 19; cdr3_aa: CSVEGTSGSTPWSYNEQFF; cdr3_nt: TGCAGCGTTGAAGGTACTAGCGGGAGTACCCCTTGGTCCTACAATGAGCAGTTCTTC